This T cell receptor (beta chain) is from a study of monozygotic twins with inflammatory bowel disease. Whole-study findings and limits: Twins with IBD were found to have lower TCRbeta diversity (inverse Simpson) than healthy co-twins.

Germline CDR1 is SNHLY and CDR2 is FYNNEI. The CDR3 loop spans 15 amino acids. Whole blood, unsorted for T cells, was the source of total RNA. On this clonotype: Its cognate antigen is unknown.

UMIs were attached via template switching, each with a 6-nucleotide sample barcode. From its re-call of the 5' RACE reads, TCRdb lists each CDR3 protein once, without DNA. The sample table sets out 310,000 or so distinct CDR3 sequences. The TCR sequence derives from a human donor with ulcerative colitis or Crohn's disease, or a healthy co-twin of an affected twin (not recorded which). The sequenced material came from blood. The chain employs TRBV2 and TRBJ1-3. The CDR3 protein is CASSEYQGSRNTIYF.